The 10 T cell receptor beta chains given below trace back to one sample, sequenced in a study of shared clonotypes between healthy human individuals. TCRdb's table, derived via immunoSEQ multiplex PCR, lists solely in-frame clones and lacks some. The table has fewer than 1.4 million clones, approximately 78% seen once. Sequencing used memory CD4+ T cells from PBMCs. Subset specified: CD45RA-negative fraction. All receptors come from a man in his late teens or twenties in good health. Some clones in this sample may be carry-over from other donors' samples.

A remark on this clone: Different DNA sequences within this sample yield the same CDR3. V and J are TRBV6-6 and TRBJ2-7; a weak D match, TRBD1 (6 bases). Looked up from germline, CDR1 is MNHNY and CDR2 is SVGAGI (reference sequence). V was cut by 4 bases and J by 4 bases, with 11 bases left in between. CDR3 size: 13 residues. The CDR3 loop reads CASSLTGNYEQYF. The CDR3 region has the DNA TGTGCCAGCAGTTTAACAGGGAATTACGAGCAGTACTTC.

This clone was seen many times. V and J are TRBV28 and TRBJ1-6, with 11 bases that match TRBD1. With V trimmed by 8 bases and J by 7 bases, 1 base remained unmatched. CDR3 length equals 13 residues. The germline V gene encodes CDR1 MDHEN and CDR2 SYDVKM. CDR3 sequence reads: CASGTGGNSPLHF. The CDR3 DNA sequence: TGTGCCAGCGGGACAGGGGGGAATTCACCCCTCCACTTT.

This clone is a singleton in its sample. The chain has TRBV7-9 and TRBJ2-1, with 10 nucleotides matching TRBD1. Germline V gene sequence: CDR1 SEHNR, CDR2 FQNEAQ (reference sequence). V gave up 3 bases and J gave up 3 bases; unmatched junction bases: 2. The CDR3 spans 15 residues. CDR3 nucleotides: TGTGCCAGCAGCTTCCGGACAGGGGGCTACAATGAGCAGTTCTTC. The encoded protein is CASSFRTGGYNEQFF.

The V gene is TRBV27, the J gene TRBJ1-6; the D is unclear. Between the trimmed V and J ends, which lost 5 bases and 4 bases, there was a span of 21 bases. Per the germline V gene, CDR1 is MNHEY and CDR2 is SMNVEV (reference sequence). The CDR3 sequence is 18 residues long. In DNA form, the CDR3 reads TGTGCCAGCAGTCCCTACGGGGTCCTAAACAATTATAATTCACCCCTCCACTTT. This translates into CASSPYGVLNNYNSPLHF.

J is TRBJ2-3 and V is TRBV19; weak D call: TRBD2 (5 bases). Trimming took off 6 bases at V and 0 bases at J, with 10 bases between the two ends. This CDR3 has 14 residues. CDR1 and CDR2 (germline): LNHDA, SQIVND (reference sequence). The CDR3 DNA is TGTGCCAGTAGAAGACGGACTAGCACAGATACGCAGTATTTT. It codes for CASRRRTSTDTQYF.

The J gene is TRBJ2-7, the V gene TRBV6-1; maybe TRBD2 (6 bases). Germline loops: CDR1 MNHNS, CDR2 SASEGT. V was cut by 5 bases and J by 0 bases, with 11 bases left in between. The length of the CDR3 is 14 residues. The CDR3 spells CASSPRDSSYEQYF. The CDR3 region has the DNA TGTGCCAGCAGTCCAAGGGACTCCTCCTACGAGCAGTACTTC.

The J gene is TRBJ1-2, the V gene TRBV11-2; 7 bases line up with TRBD1. The CDR3 extends over 13 amino acids. The germline gives CDR1 SGHAT, CDR2 FQNNGV. The J segment lost 5 bases and the V segment lost 5 bases, leaving 5 bases of the junction unmatched. The CDR3 sequence: CASSRDRAYGYTF. Written as DNA, the CDR3 is TGTGCCAGCAGCCGAGACAGGGCTTATGGCTACACCTTC.

CDR3 sequence reads: CASSAYRANTEAFF. Here the CDR3 DNA reads TGTGCCAGCAGCGCCTACAGGGCGAACACTGAAGCTTTCTTT. The chain has TRBV7-9 and TRBJ1-1; maybe TRBD1 (6 bases). The CDR3 length is 14 residues. Germline CDR1 and CDR2: SEHNR and FQNEAQ (reference sequence). The germline V and J ends were trimmed by 5 bases and 1 base, with 11 bases remaining between them. The full variable domain, completed using reference TRBV7-9 and TRBJ1-1, is DTGVSQNPRHKITKRGQNVTFRCDPISEHNRLYWYRQTLGQGPEFLTYFQNEAQLEKSRLLSDRFSAERPKGSFSTLEIQRTEQGDSAMYLCASSAYRANTEAFFGQGTRLTVV.

The V and J genes are TRBV2 and TRBJ2-2; TRBD2 aligns across 10 bases. The CDR3 has 14 amino acids. The ends lost 3 bases at V and 13 bases at J; junction bases unmatched: 8. Germline CDR1 is SNHLY and CDR2 is FYNNEI. The CDR3 DNA is TGTGCCAGCAGTGAGACTAGCGGGTTTATGTTGCTGTTTTTT. Its translation is CASSETSGFMLLFF.

Notes on this clone: This could be a read error, since a much larger clone is one nucleotide away. The sample carries other DNA sequences with the same CDR3. The chain carries TRBV12-5 and TRBJ1-2, with 10 bases aligning to TRBD1. The CDR3 extends over 15 amino acids. Germline V CDR1 and CDR2: LGHNT, FRNRAP. CDR3 DNA sequence: TGCGCTAGTGGCCCCGACAGGGGGCGAGGCTATGGCTACACCTTC. It translates to CASGPDRGRGYGYTF.